A single sample is the source of the 30 T cell receptor beta chains below, sequenced in a study of blood T cell repertoires in COVID-19. Only in-frame clones appear in the TCRdb table, and some are missing; sequencing was by immunoSEQ multiplex PCR. The data contain some 410,000 clones, roughly 90% of them singletons. Input material: PBMCs or T cells enriched from blood (not recorded which). These receptors came from a woman in her twenties or thirties with acute COVID-19.

V and J are TRBV19 and TRBJ1-1, with D perhaps matching TRBD1 (5 bases). CDR3 length equals 14 residues. Germline V CDR1 and CDR2: LNHDA, SQIVND (reference sequence). V gave up 1 base and J gave up 4 bases, with 10 bases separating them. The CDR3 coding sequence is TGTGCCAGTAGTATAGGCAGGGTTGGCACTGAAGCTTTCTTT. Protein: CASSIGRVGTEAFF.

CDR3 protein: CASSYSDRGDSPLHF. The CDR3 DNA follows: TGTGCCAGCAGTTACTCCGACAGGGGGGATTCACCCCTCCACTTT. This chain links TRBV6-2 or TRBV6-3 with TRBJ1-6, with 9 nucleotides matching TRBD1. The CDR3 consists of 15 residues. Germline V gives CDR1 MNHEY, CDR2 SVGEGT. The V segment lost 0 bases and the J segment 8 bases; nucleotides outside the gene matches: 2.

The chain employs TRBV5-1 and TRBJ1-1; D uncertain. With 0 bases removed from V and 7 bases from J, the gap between germline ends came to 16 bases. The CDR3 sequence is 15 residues long. Germline assignment: CDR1 SGHRS and CDR2 YFSETQ. This CDR3 reads CASSLGGLPASEAFF. The CDR3 DNA follows: TGCGCCAGCAGCTTGGGTGGGCTTCCCGCCAGTGAAGCTTTCTTT.

The chain carries TRBV11-1 and TRBJ2-7; 8 bases are shared with TRBD1. This CDR3 region has 15 residues. Germline V lookup: CDR1 SGHAT, CDR2 FQDESV (reference sequence). The J segment lost 3 bases and the V segment lost 0 bases, leaving 4 bases of the junction unmatched. CDR3 bases: TGTGCCAGCAGCTTAGCACCAGGGGGCTACTACGAGCAGTACTTC. Amino acid sequence: CASSLAPGGYYEQYF.

The chain has TRBV3-1 (or the pseudogene TRBV3-2) and TRBJ1-4; tentative D call: TRBD1 (6 bases). The V end lost 6 bases, the J end lost 10 bases, and 12 bases lay between the germline ends. Germline V lookup: CDR1 LGHDT, CDR2 YNNKEL (reference sequence). This CDR3 has 12 amino acids. The CDR3 nucleotides are TGTGCCAGCAGGGGGGCCTCAGGAAAACTGTTTTTT. It yields the protein CASRGASGKLFF.

V usage is TRBV7-9 and J usage is TRBJ2-3, with a weak D call TRBD2 (5 bases). Germline V gene sequence: CDR1 SEHNR, CDR2 FQNEAQ (reference sequence). V gave up 2 bases and J gave up 5 bases, with 14 bases separating them. The CDR3 sequence is 15 residues long. CDR3 coding DNA: TGTGCCAGCAGCTTATCCGCTAGCAGGTTAGATACGCAGTATTTT. This encodes CASSLSASRLDTQYF.

The chain employs TRBV18 and TRBJ1-2; the match to TRBD1 covers 7 bases. CDR1 is KGHSH and CDR2 is LQKENI in the germline V gene. V lost 1 base and J lost 1; bases outside the gene matches: 6. The CDR3 length is 16 residues. The CDR3: CASSPQGGPVNYGYTF. The CDR3 DNA follows: TGTGCCAGCTCACCACAAGGGGGCCCAGTTAACTATGGCTACACCTTC.

J is TRBJ2-2 and V is TRBV15, with 7 positions matching TRBD1. Germline values: CDR1 LNHNV, CDR2 YYDKDF (reference sequence). The J segment lost 0 bases and the V segment lost 2 bases, leaving 6 bases of the junction unmatched. This CDR3 contains 17 residues. CDR3: CATSRLLQGANTGELFF. The CDR3 region has the DNA TGTGCCACCAGCAGACTTCTCCAGGGGGCGAACACCGGGGAGCTGTTTTTT.

This chain joins TRBV29-1 and TRBJ2-7; 9 nucleotides match TRBD1. This CDR3 contains 13 residues. The germline V gene has CDR1 SQVTM and CDR2 ANQGSEA. Germline trimming cut 4 bases from V and 2 bases from J; bases unmatched to any gene: 3. The CDR3 loop is CSVARDRAYEQYF. The CDR3 coding sequence is TGCAGCGTTGCCAGGGACAGGGCCTACGAGCAGTACTTC.

The V gene is TRBV9, the J gene TRBJ2-3, with 13 bases aligning to TRBD2. The V segment lost 0 bases and the J segment 1 base; nucleotides outside the gene matches: 2. Germline lookup yields CDR1 SGDLS and CDR2 YYNGEE. The CDR3 spans 17 residues. CDR3 amino acids: CASSVEGTSGGTDTQYF. The CDR3 DNA follows: TGTGCCAGCAGCGTAGAGGGGACTAGCGGGGGCACAGATACGCAGTATTTT.

The gene calls are TRBV10-3 and TRBJ1-1; D call uncertain. The V end lost 2 bases, the J end lost 4 bases, and 11 bases lay between the germline ends. There are 14 residues in the CDR3. CDR1 is ENHRY, CDR2 SYGVKD, per germline. CDR3 bases: TGTGCCATCAGTGAGGAGGGTAGAGGCACTGAAGCTTTCTTT. This translates into CAISEEGRGTEAFF.

This rearrangement joins TRBV9 to TRBJ1-6, with D possibly being TRBD1 (5 bases). The CDR3 has 15 amino acids. V lost 0 bases to trimming and J lost 7 bases, with 11 bases between them. Germline CDR1 SGDLS, CDR2 YYNGEE. The CDR3 DNA is TGTGCCAGCAGCGTAGGGTCAGGGATCAATTCACCCCTCCACTTT. Translated, it gives CASSVGSGINSPLHF.

The V gene is TRBV20-1, the J gene TRBJ1-6; 10 nucleotides agree with TRBD1. CDR1 and CDR2 (germline): DFQATT, SNEGSKA (reference sequence). Trimming at V came to 3 bases and at J to 10 bases, leaving 9 bases not matched to a gene. This CDR3 comprises 15 residues. The CDR3 nucleotides read TGCAGTGCTAGTCCAGGGGGACAGGGGAGATCACCCCTCCACTTT. Translating it yields CSASPGGQGRSPLHF.

This chain connects TRBV15 to TRBJ1-6; no clear D gene. Trimming shortened V by 3 bases and J by 0 bases, and 15 bases separated the two germline ends. The CDR3 has 18 residues. Germline-derived CDR1 and CDR2 are LNHNV and YYDKDF (reference sequence). The CDR3 region is CATSSRREFSSYNSPLHF. Written as DNA, the CDR3 is TGTGCCACCAGCAGCCGACGGGAGTTTAGCTCCTATAATTCACCCCTCCACTTT.

This rearrangement joins TRBV5-5 to TRBJ2-7, with 10 bases identical to TRBD1. J lost 5 bases, V lost 0 bases, and 2 bases had no gene match. There are 14 residues in the CDR3. The germline V gene has CDR1 SGHKS and CDR2 YYEKEE (reference sequence). CDR3 sequence (DNA): TGTGCCAGCAGCTTGGGACAGGGGGCTGACGAGCAGTACTTC. Translation: CASSLGQGADEQYF. The entire variable domain, with the rest obtained from reference TRBV5-5 and TRBJ2-7, is as follows: DAGVTQSPTHLIKTRGQQVTLRCSPISGHKSVSWYQQVLGQGPQFIFQYYEKEERGRGNFPDRFSARQFPNYSSELNVNALLLGDSALYLCASSLGQGADEQYFGPGTRLTVT.

CDR3 coding DNA: TGCAGTGCTGCCCCGGGTTACACCTTC. It yields the protein CSAAPGYTF. The chain couples TRBV20-1 to TRBJ1-2; no firm D call. The germline V gene encodes CDR1 DFQATT and CDR2 SNEGSKA (reference sequence). This CDR3 has 9 amino acids. Trimming took off 5 bases at V and 11 bases at J, with 9 bases between the two ends.

This rearrangement joins TRBV27 to TRBJ1-6; D perhaps matches TRBD1 (5 bases). Per germline, CDR1 MNHEY and CDR2 SMNVEV (reference sequence). V lost 2 bases and J lost 13, with 15 bases in between. The CDR3 spans 14 residues. Written as DNA, the CDR3 is TGTGCCAGCAGTTTAAAGGGGTGGGGGGGGCCCCTCCACTTT. Protein: CASSLKGWGGPLHF.

The chain uses TRBV20-1 and TRBJ1-2; unclear D gene. CDR1 and CDR2 (germline): DFQATT, SNEGSKA (reference sequence). The V end was cut by 3 bases, the J end by 4 bases, with 6 bases between. The CDR3 consists of 11 residues. CDR3 residues: CSARALYGYTF. In DNA, the CDR3 is TGCAGTGCTAGGGCCCTCTATGGCTACACCTTC.

The count of this clone is one. The chain combines TRBV19 with TRBJ2-7; 7 nucleotides align to TRBD2. The V gene end was trimmed by 7 bases and the J gene end by 0 bases; junction bases not matched to a gene: 6. Germline values: CDR1 LNHDA, CDR2 SQIVND (reference sequence). The CDR3 covers 14 residues. The CDR3 is CASNSAGLSYEQYF. CDR3 sequence (DNA): TGTGCCAGTAACTCAGCGGGGCTCTCCTACGAGCAGTACTTC. The full variable domain, completed using reference TRBV19 and TRBJ2-7, is DGGITQSPKYLFRKEGQNVTLSCEQNLNHDAMYWYRQDPGQGLRLIYYSQIVNDFQKGDIAEGYSVSREKKESFPLTVTSAQKNPTAFYLCASNSAGLSYEQYFGPGTRLTVT.

The gene calls are TRBV4-3 and TRBJ1-2; D is undetermined. From germline, CDR1 is LGHNA and CDR2 YSLEER. Trimming took 2 bases from V and 4 from J, leaving 11 bases between them. This CDR3 spans 14 amino acids. CDR3 DNA sequence: TGCGCCAGCAGCCAAACCCCTCTCGGCTATGGCTACACCTTC. As protein: CASSQTPLGYGYTF.

The sample holds a few counts of this clone. The CDR3 sequence: CASSSRVGYSGNTIYF. The CDR3 bases are TGTGCCAGCAGCTCCCGGGTAGGATACTCTGGAAACACCATATATTTT. This chain links TRBV4-2 with TRBJ1-3; no clear D gene. CDR1 is LGHNA, CDR2 YNFKEQ, per germline. V was cut by 5 bases and J by 0 bases, with 14 bases left in between. The CDR3 runs 16 residues.

This chain joins TRBV19 and TRBJ2-1, with 11 nucleotides matching TRBD2. The CDR3 sequence is 19 residues long. V shed 3 bases and J 5 bases; nucleotides not matched to a gene: 15. The germline V gene encodes CDR1 LNHDA and CDR2 SQIVND (reference sequence). The CDR3: CASSMRGGRASGGHNEQFF. The CDR3 region has the DNA TGTGCCAGTAGTATGCGGGGCGGGAGGGCTAGCGGGGGGCACAATGAGCAGTTCTTC.

V usage is TRBV19 and J usage is TRBJ1-6, with D unclear. Germline loops: CDR1 LNHDA, CDR2 SQIVND (reference sequence). V lost 6 bases and J lost 6, with 12 bases in between. CDR3 length equals 14 residues. In DNA, the CDR3 is TGTGCCAGTAGGACACCGACCCTTAATTCACCCCTCCACTTT. It specifies CASRTPTLNSPLHF.

The gene calls are TRBV20-1 and TRBJ1-4; 11 bases match TRBD1. This CDR3 comprises 14 residues. V lost 3 bases, J lost 10 bases, and 7 bases stayed unmatched. The germline V gene has CDR1 DFQATT and CDR2 SNEGSKA (reference sequence). CDR3 loop: CSASRTGGGGKLFF. Here the CDR3 DNA reads TGCAGTGCTAGTCGGACAGGGGGCGGGGGAAAACTGTTTTTT.

The chain carries TRBV9 and TRBJ1-4, with D tentatively TRBD1 (5 bases). CDR1 and CDR2 (germline): SGDLS, YYNGEE. V lost 0 bases and J lost 2, with 5 bases in between. The CDR3 is made up of 14 amino acids. The CDR3 nucleotides read TGTGCCAGCAGCGTAGGGGGCACTAATGAAAAACTGTTTTTT. Amino acids: CASSVGGTNEKLFF.

This chain links TRBV7-6 with TRBJ2-7; 9 positions match TRBD1. The CDR3 loop spans 18 amino acids. CDR1 is SGHVS, CDR2 FNYEAQ, per germline. J lost 6 bases, V lost 0 bases, and 15 bases had no gene match. CDR3 protein: CASSLAAVVTGGAGEQYF. In nucleotides, the CDR3 is TGTGCCAGCAGCTTAGCGGCGGTGGTCACAGGGGGCGCGGGCGAGCAGTACTTC.

This chain joins TRBV12-3 or TRBV12-4 and TRBJ1-1; TRBD1 aligns across 10 bases. The CDR3 runs to 12 residues. J gave up 11 bases and V 5 bases, and 5 bases lay outside the gene matches. The DNA for the CDR3 is TGTGCCAGCAGTGGGACAGGGGTGAGTGCTTTCTTT. Protein sequence: CASSGTGVSAFF.

As regards this clone: Different DNA sequences within this sample yield the same CDR3. The chain links TRBV3-1 (or the pseudogene TRBV3-2) to TRBJ1-1; unclear D gene. V was shortened by 0 bases and J by 5 bases, with 7 bases between the two germline ends. CDR1 is LGHDT, CDR2 YNNKEL, per germline (reference sequence). The CDR3 spans 13 residues. The CDR3 region is CASSQERGTEAFF. The CDR3 DNA reads as TGTGCCAGCAGCCAAGAAAGAGGGACTGAAGCTTTCTTT.

CDR3 sequence: CSVGQGGNSPLHF. The CDR3 region has the DNA TGCAGCGTTGGCCAGGGTGGTAATTCACCCCTCCACTTT. V is TRBV29-1 and J is TRBJ1-6; possibly TRBD1 for D (5 bases). The V end lost 4 bases, the J end lost 6 bases, and 10 bases lay between the germline ends. The CDR3 is made up of 13 amino acids. The germline V gene encodes CDR1 SQVTM and CDR2 ANQGSEA.

The chain combines TRBV28 with TRBJ2-7; weak D call: TRBD2 (6 bases). The CDR3 covers 14 residues. With 6 bases removed from V and 3 bases from J, the gap between germline ends came to 15 bases. Germline assignment: CDR1 MDHEN and CDR2 SYDVKM. The CDR3 protein is CASRAGTLFYEQYF. CDR3 DNA sequence: TGTGCCAGCAGGGCCGGGACTTTATTCTACGAGCAGTACTTC.